Listed below are T cell receptor beta chains from one sample, sequenced in a study of T cell repertoires in aging, cancer and after chemotherapy. TCRdb fed the multiplex PCR reads into MiXCR, producing one record per CDR3 protein. Seen here are roughly 5,300 distinct CDR3 sequences, approximately 30% observed once, and the top ten hold around 29%. What was sequenced was blood. These receptors were obtained from a human donor with a solid tumor. Each CDR3 is given with its conserved first and last residue. Each record gives: J gene, clone size, D gene, V gene, CDR3 DNA, CDR3 protein. The D gene is left open where the match is weak. Where a row states a size, it is once, few, many or the class of an expanded clone; other rows omit it.

J gene: TRBJ1-5; clone size: NA; D gene: TRBD1; V gene: TRBV19; CDR3 DNA: TGTGCCAGTAGTCCCTCCGGGACAGGAAAAAATCAGCCCCAGCATTTT; CDR3 protein: CASSPSGTGKNQPQHF
J gene: TRBJ2-2; clone size: medium-sized; D gene: TRBD2; V gene: TRBV19; CDR3 DNA: TGTGCCAGCCGTAGAGGAGGTAGCGGGATTAGTAACACCGGGGAGCTGTTTTTT; CDR3 protein: CASRRGGSGISNTGELFF
J gene: TRBJ2-3; clone size: NA; D gene: TRBD1; V gene: TRBV30; CDR3 DNA: TGTGCCGTCCACAGGGGACCAGTGACCCAGTATTTT; CDR3 protein: CAVHRGPVTQYF
J gene: TRBJ1-3; clone size: few; D gene: NA; V gene: TRBV6-6; CDR3 DNA: TGTGCCAGCAGTTACCGGGACGGAGGGATGACTGGAAACACCATATATTTT; CDR3 protein: CASSYRDGGMTGNTIYF
J gene: TRBJ2-7; clone size: medium-sized; D gene: NA; V gene: TRBV27; CDR3 DNA: TGTGCCAGCAGTCCAGCCATTACCTACGAGCAGTACTTC; CDR3 protein: CASSPAITYEQYF
J gene: TRBJ2-2; clone size: medium-sized; D gene: TRBD2; V gene: TRBV6-1; CDR3 DNA: TGTGCCAGCAGTTCTGGGACTAGCGGCCCCGGGGAGCTGTTTTTT; CDR3 protein: CASSSGTSGPGELFF
J gene: TRBJ2-4; clone size: medium-sized; D gene: NA; V gene: TRBV19; CDR3 DNA: TGTGCCAGTAGTCCCTCCTTGGGGGTAACCAAAAACATTCAGTACTTC; CDR3 protein: CASSPSLGVTKNIQYF
J gene: TRBJ2-1; clone size: medium-sized; D gene: NA; V gene: TRBV5-4; CDR3 DNA: TGTGCCAGCAGCTTGGCCGTGAGCAATGAGCAGTTCTTC; CDR3 protein: CASSLAVSNEQFF
J gene: TRBJ1-2; clone size: few; D gene: NA; V gene: TRBV7-6; CDR3 DNA: TGTGCCAGCAGCCCACCGGGGGGTGCCTATGGCTACACCTTC; CDR3 protein: CASSPPGGAYGYTF
J gene: TRBJ1-1; clone size: NA; D gene: NA; V gene: TRBV7-9; CDR3 DNA: TGTGCCAGCAGCTTAGTAGGGGGGCGGACTGAAGCTTTCTTT; CDR3 protein: CASSLVGGRTEAFF
J gene: TRBJ1-4; clone size: medium-sized; D gene: NA; V gene: TRBV19; CDR3 DNA: TGTGCCAGTTCAGAAACGGGGGCAACTAATGAAAAACTGTTTTTT; CDR3 protein: CASSETGATNEKLFF
J gene: TRBJ2-1; clone size: medium-sized; D gene: TRBD2; V gene: TRBV18; CDR3 DNA: TGTGCCACCCTAGCGGGGGGGGGCGATGAGCAGTTCTTC; CDR3 protein: CATLAGGGDEQFF
J gene: TRBJ1-1; clone size: medium-sized; D gene: TRBD1; V gene: TRBV19; CDR3 DNA: TGTGCCAGTAATGATCAGGACAGGGCCGAAGCTTTCTTT; CDR3 protein: CASNDQDRAEAFF
J gene: TRBJ1-5; clone size: medium-sized; D gene: NA; V gene: TRBV5-6; CDR3 DNA: TGTGCCAGCAGCTTGGGGGTCAATCAGCCCCAGCATTTT; CDR3 protein: CASSLGVNQPQHF
J gene: TRBJ2-7; clone size: medium-sized; D gene: TRBD1; V gene: TRBV6-5; CDR3 DNA: TGTGCCAGCAGTAGAGCTCCGGACAGGGCCGAGCAGTACTTC; CDR3 protein: CASSRAPDRAEQYF
J gene: TRBJ2-7; clone size: medium-sized; D gene: TRBD1; V gene: TRBV6-5; CDR3 DNA: TGTGCCAGCAGTAGCGCAACCGGGACAGGGCGCTACGAGCAGTACTTC; CDR3 protein: CASSSATGTGRYEQYF
J gene: TRBJ2-1; clone size: once; D gene: TRBD2; V gene: TRBV12-3/TRBV12-4; CDR3 DNA: TGTGCCAGCAGACCGCTAGCGGGATTGCTTTATGAGCAGTTCTTC; CDR3 protein: CASRPLAGLLYEQFF
J gene: TRBJ2-2; clone size: medium-sized; D gene: NA; V gene: TRBV14; CDR3 DNA: TGTGCCAGCAGCCAAGAGCCAGGGTCCGCCGGGGAGCTGTTTTTT; CDR3 protein: CASSQEPGSAGELFF
J gene: TRBJ2-5; clone size: medium-sized; D gene: TRBD1; V gene: TRBV18; CDR3 DNA: TGTGCCAGCTCAGTTGACAGGGCCGCTAAAGGGGAGACCCAGTACTTC; CDR3 protein: CASSVDRAAKGETQYF
J gene: TRBJ2-1; clone size: medium-sized; D gene: NA; V gene: TRBV6-5; CDR3 DNA: TGTGCCAGCACTATGGGTTATGAGCAGTTCTTC; CDR3 protein: CASTMGYEQFF
J gene: TRBJ2-1; clone size: NA; D gene: TRBD2; V gene: TRBV24-1; CDR3 DNA: TGTGCCACCAGTGGGTTAGCGGGAGGCTATGAGCAGTTCTTC; CDR3 protein: CATSGLAGGYEQFF
J gene: TRBJ2-5; clone size: NA; D gene: NA; V gene: TRBV7-2; CDR3 DNA: TGTGCCAGCAGACGGACATCGCGAGAGACCCAGTACTTC; CDR3 protein: CASRRTSRETQYF
J gene: TRBJ2-2; clone size: medium-sized; D gene: TRBD1; V gene: TRBV6-4; CDR3 DNA: TGTGCCAGCAGCGCCGGGACAGGGAACACCGGGGAGCTGTTTTTT; CDR3 protein: CASSAGTGNTGELFF
J gene: TRBJ2-5; clone size: NA; D gene: NA; V gene: TRBV24-1; CDR3 DNA: TGTGCCACCAGTGATTTTGGGCAGGGGAACCTCCAAGAGACCCAGTACTTC; CDR3 protein: CATSDFGQGNLQETQYF
J gene: TRBJ2-1; clone size: medium-sized; D gene: TRBD1; V gene: TRBV27; CDR3 DNA: TGTGCCAGCAACTCGATCGGCAGGGGGCATCCTGAGCAGTTCTTC; CDR3 protein: CASNSIGRGHPEQFF
J gene: TRBJ2-7; clone size: NA; D gene: TRBD2; V gene: TRBV20-1; CDR3 DNA: TGCAGTGCCGGTAGCGGGAGTGTATACGAGCAGTACTTC; CDR3 protein: CSAGSGSVYEQYF
J gene: TRBJ2-6; clone size: NA; D gene: TRBD1; V gene: TRBV10-3; CDR3 DNA: TGTGCCATCAACCCGGGACAGGGGGCCCCTGGGGCCAACGTCCTGACTTTC; CDR3 protein: CAINPGQGAPGANVLTF
J gene: TRBJ2-7; clone size: medium-sized; D gene: NA; V gene: TRBV27; CDR3 DNA: TGTGCCAGCAGTTTCGGCGGGACGGGGTCCTACGAGCAGTACTTC; CDR3 protein: CASSFGGTGSYEQYF